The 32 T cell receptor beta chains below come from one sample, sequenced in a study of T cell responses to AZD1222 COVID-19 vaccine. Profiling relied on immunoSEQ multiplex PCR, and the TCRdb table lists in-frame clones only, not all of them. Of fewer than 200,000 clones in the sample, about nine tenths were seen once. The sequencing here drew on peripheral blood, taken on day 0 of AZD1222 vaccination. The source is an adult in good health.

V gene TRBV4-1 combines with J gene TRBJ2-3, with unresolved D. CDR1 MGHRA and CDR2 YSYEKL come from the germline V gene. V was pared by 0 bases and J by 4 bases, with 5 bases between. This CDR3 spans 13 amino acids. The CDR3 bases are TGCGCCAGCAGCCAAGATGGTTCAGATACGCAGTATTTT. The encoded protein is CASSQDGSDTQYF.

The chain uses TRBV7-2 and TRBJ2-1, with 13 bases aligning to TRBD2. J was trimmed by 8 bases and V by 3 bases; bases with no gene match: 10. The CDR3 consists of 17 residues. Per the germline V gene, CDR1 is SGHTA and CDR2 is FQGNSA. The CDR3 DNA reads TGTGCCAGCAGCTTCCAAGCCGGACTAGCGGGAGACTATGAGCAGTTCTTC. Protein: CASSFQAGLAGDYEQFF.

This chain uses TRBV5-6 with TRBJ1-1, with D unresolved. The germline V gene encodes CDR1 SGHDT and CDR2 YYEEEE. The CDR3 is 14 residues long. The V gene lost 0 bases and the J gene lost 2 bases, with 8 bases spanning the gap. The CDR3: CASSLGFGNTEAFF. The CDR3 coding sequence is TGTGCCAGCAGCTTGGGGTTTGGTAACACTGAAGCTTTCTTT.

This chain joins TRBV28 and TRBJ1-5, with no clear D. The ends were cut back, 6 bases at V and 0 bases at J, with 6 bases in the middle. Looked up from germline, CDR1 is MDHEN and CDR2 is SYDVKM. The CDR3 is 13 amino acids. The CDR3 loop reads CASSSYSNQPQHF. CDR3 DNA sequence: TGTGCCAGCAGCTCGTATAGCAATCAGCCCCAGCATTTT.

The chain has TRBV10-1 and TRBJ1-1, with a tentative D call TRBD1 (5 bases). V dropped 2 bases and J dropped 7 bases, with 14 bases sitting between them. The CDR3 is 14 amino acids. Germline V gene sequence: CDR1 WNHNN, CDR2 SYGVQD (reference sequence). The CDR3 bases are TGCGCCAGCAGTGAGAAGCTCCAGGGTAGTGAAGCTTTCTTT. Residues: CASSEKLQGSEAFF.

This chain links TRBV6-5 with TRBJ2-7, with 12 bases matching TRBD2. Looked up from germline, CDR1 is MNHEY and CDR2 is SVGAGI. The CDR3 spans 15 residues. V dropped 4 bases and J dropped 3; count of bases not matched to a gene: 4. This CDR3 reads CASSFRLAGDYEQYF. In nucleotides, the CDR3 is TGTGCCAGCAGTTTCAGACTAGCGGGGGACTACGAGCAGTACTTC.

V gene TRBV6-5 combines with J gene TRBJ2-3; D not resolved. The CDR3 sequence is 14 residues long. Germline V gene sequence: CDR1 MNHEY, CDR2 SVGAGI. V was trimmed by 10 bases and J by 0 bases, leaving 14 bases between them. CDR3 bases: TGTGCCACCCGTTGGGTGCCTAGCACAGATACGCAGTATTTT. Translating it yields CATRWVPSTDTQYF.

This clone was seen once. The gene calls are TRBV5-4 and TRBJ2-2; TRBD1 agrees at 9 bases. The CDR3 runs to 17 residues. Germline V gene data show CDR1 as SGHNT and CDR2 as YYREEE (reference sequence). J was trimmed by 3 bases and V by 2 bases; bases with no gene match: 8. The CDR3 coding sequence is TGTGCCAGCAGCTTCGACAGGGGGGGCCTGGACACCGGGGAGCTGTTTTTT. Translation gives CASSFDRGGLDTGELFF. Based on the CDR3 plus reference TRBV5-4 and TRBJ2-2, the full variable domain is ETGVTQSPTHLIKTRGQQVTLRCSSQSGHNTVSWYQQALGQGPQFIFQYYREEENGRGNFPPRFSGLQFPNYSSELNVNALELDDSALYLCASSFDRGGLDTGELFFGEGSRLTVL.

The CDR3, as DNA: TGTGCCACTACTGTGGGGGAGGGAGGGACTGAAGCTTTCTTT. This codes for CATTVGEGGTEAFF. The chain couples TRBV10-3 to TRBJ1-1; D is perhaps TRBD1 (5 bases). Trimming removed 10 bases at V and 5 bases at J, with 20 bases between. Germline-derived CDR1 and CDR2 are ENHRY and SYGVKD. The CDR3 sequence is 14 residues long.

CDR3 DNA sequence: TGTGCCAGCAGCTTGTTAGGTAACCAGGGGTCCCAGTACTTC. Translating it yields CASSLLGNQGSQYF. This chain connects TRBV5-4 to TRBJ2-5, with a weak D call TRBD1 (6 bases). The CDR3 spans 14 residues. CDR1 and CDR2 from the germline V gene are SGHNT and YYREEE (reference sequence). V was pared by 1 base and J by 9 bases, with 16 bases between. Drawing the rest from reference TRBV5-4 and TRBJ2-5, the complete variable domain is ETGVTQSPTHLIKTRGQQVTLRCSSQSGHNTVSWYQQALGQGPQFIFQYYREEENGRGNFPPRFSGLQFPNYSSELNVNALELDDSALYLCASSLLGNQGSQYFGPGTRLLVL.

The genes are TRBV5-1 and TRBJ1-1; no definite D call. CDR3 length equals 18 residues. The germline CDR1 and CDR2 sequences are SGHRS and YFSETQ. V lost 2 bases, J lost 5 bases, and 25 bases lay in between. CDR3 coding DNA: TGCGCCAGCAGCTTATCGGTCGGTCTTTCCCAATCCATTACTGAAGCTTTCTTT. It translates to CASSLSVGLSQSITEAFF.

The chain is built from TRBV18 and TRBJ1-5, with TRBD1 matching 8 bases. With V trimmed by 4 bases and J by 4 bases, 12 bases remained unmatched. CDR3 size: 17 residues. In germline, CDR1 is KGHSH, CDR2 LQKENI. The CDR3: CASSLDRGATRNQPQHF. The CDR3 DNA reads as TGTGCCAGCTCACTAGACAGGGGCGCTACCCGGAATCAGCCCCAGCATTTT.

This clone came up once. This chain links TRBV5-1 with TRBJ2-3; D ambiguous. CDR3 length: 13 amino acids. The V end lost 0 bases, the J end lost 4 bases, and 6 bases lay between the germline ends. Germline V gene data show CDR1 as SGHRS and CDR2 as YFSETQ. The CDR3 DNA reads TGCGCCAGCAGCTTGGGACCCGCAGATACGCAGTATTTT. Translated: CASSLGPADTQYF.

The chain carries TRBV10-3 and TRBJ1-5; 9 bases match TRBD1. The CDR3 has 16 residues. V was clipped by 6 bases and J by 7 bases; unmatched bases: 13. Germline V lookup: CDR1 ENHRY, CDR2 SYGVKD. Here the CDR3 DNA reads TGTGCCATCAGCGAACCGGGACAGGGAGAAGGCCAGCCCCAGCATTTT. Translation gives CAISEPGQGEGQPQHF.

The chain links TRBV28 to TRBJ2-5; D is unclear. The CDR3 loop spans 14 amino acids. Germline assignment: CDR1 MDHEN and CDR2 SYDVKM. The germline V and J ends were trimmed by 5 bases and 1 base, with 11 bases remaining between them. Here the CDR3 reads CASSRRPGQETQYF. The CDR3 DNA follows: TGTGCCAGCAGTCGCCGACCCGGCCAAGAGACCCAGTACTTC. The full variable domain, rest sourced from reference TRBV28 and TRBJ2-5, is DVKVTQSSRYLVKRTGEKVFLECVQDMDHENMFWYRQDPGLGLRLIYFSYDVKMKEKGDIPEGYSVSREKKERFSLILESASTNQTSMYLCASSRRPGQETQYFGPGTRLLVL.

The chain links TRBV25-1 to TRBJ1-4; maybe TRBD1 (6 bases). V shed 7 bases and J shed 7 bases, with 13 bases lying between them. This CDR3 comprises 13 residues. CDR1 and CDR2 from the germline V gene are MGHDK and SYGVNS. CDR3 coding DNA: TGTGCCAGCAAGGGGGGGCCTGGTGAAAAACTGTTTTTT. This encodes CASKGGPGEKLFF.

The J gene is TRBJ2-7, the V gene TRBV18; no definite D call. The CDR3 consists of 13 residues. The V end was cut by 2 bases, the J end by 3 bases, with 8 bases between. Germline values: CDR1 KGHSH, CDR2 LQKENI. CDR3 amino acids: CASSPSGSYEQYF. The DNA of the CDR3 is TGTGCCAGCTCACCATCCGGCAGCTACGAGCAGTACTTC.

Here the CDR3 DNA reads TGTGCCAGTAGTATACCAGGACTGAACACTGAAGCTTTCTTT. Translated, it gives CASSIPGLNTEAFF. This sequence joins TRBV19 and TRBJ1-1; no firm D call. Germline lookup yields CDR1 LNHDA and CDR2 SQIVND (reference sequence). The CDR3 runs to 14 residues. With 2 bases removed from V and 0 bases from J, the gap between germline ends came to 7 bases.

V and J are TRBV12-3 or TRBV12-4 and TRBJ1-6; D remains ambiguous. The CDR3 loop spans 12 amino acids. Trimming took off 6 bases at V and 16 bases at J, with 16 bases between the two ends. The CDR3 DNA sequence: TGTGCCAGCAGCCTGACGGACCGTGGGCTCCACTTT. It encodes CASSLTDRGLHF.

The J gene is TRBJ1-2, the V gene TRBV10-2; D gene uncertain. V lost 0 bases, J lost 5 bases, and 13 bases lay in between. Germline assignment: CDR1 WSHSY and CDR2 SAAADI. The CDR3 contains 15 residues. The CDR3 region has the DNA TGCGCCAGCAGTGAGTCGGTGGCTACTTGGTATGGCTACACCTTC. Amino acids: CASSESVATWYGYTF.

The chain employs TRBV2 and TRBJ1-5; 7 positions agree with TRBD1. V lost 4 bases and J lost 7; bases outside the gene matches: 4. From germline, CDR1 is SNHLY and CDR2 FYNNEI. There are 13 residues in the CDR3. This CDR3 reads CASSVDRDQPQHF. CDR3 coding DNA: TGTGCCAGCAGTGTAGACAGGGACCAGCCCCAGCATTTT. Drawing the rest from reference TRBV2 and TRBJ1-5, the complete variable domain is EPEVTQTPSHQVTQMGQEVILRCVPISNHLYFYWYRQILGQKVEFLVSFYNNEISEKSEIFDDQFSVERPDGSNFTLKIRSTKLEDSAMYFCASSVDRDQPQHFGDGTRLSIL.

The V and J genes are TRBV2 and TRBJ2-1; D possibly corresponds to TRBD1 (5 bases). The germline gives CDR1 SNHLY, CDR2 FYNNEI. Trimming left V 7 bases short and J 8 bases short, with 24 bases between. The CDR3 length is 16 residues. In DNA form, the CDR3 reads TGTGCCAGCATGTCGTTAGGCAGGGCCAACGGCGATGAGCAGTTCTTC. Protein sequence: CASMSLGRANGDEQFF.

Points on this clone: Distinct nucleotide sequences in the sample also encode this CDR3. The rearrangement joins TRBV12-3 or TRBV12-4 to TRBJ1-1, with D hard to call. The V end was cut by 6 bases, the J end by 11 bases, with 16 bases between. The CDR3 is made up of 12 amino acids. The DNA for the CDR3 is TGTGCCAGCAGCCCGGGAGGCGGGAAGGCTTTCTTT. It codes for CASSPGGGKAFF.

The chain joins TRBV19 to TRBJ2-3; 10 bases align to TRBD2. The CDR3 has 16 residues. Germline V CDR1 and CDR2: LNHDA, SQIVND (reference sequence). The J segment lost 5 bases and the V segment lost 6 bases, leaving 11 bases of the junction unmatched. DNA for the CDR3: TGTGCCAGTAGCCCCAGGGGACTAGCGTGGGAAGATACGCAGTATTTT. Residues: CASSPRGLAWEDTQYF.

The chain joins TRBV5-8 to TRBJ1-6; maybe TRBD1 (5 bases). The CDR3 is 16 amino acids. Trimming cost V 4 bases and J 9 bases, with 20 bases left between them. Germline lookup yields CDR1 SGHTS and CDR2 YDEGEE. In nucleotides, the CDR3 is TGTGCCAGCAGCCCGTCAGTCTTTTGGGGGGGTTCACCCCTCCACTTT. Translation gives CASSPSVFWGGSPLHF.

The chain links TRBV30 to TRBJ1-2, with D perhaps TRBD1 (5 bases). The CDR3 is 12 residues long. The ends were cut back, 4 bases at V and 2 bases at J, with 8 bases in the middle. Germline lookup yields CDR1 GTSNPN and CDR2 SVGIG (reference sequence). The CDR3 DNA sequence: TGTGCCTGGACAGGGACGAACTATGGCTACACCTTC. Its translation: CAWTGTNYGYTF. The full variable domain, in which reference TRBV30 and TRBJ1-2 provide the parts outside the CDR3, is SQTIHQWPATLVQPVGSPLSLECTVEGTSNPNLYWYRQAAGRGLQLLFYSVGIGQISSEVPQNLSASRPQDRQFILSSKKLLLSDSGFYLCAWTGTNYGYTFGSGTRLTVV.

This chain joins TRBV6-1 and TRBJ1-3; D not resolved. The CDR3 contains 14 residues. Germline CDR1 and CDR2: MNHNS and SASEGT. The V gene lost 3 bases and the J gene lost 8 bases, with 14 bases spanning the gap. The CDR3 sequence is CASSDPGWSDTIYF. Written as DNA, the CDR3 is TGTGCCAGCAGTGATCCGGGGTGGTCGGACACCATATATTTT.

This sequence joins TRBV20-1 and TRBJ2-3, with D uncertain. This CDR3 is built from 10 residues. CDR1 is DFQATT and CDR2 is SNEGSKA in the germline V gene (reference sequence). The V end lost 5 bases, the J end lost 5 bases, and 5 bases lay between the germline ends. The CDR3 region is CSALIDTQYF. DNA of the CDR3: TGCAGTGCTCTCATAGATACGCAGTATTTT.

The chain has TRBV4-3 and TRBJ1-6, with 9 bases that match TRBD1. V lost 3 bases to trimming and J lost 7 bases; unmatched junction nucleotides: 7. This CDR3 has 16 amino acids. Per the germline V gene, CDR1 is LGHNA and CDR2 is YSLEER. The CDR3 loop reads CASSQGHRGRNSPLHF. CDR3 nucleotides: TGCGCCAGCAGCCAGGGTCACAGGGGGCGAAATTCACCCCTCCACTTT.

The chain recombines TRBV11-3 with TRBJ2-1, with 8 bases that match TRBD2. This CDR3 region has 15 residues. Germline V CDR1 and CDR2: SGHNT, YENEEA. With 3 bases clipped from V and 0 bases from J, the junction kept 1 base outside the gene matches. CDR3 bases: TGTGCCAGCAGCTTGGGGACTAGCTCCTACAATGAGCAGTTCTTC. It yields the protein CASSLGTSSYNEQFF.

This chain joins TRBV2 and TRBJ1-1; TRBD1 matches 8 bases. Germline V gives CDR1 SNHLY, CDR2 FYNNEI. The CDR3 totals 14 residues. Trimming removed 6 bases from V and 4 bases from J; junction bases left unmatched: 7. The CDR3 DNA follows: TGTGCCAGCAGGCGTGGACAGGGATCCACTGAAGCTTTCTTT. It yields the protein CASRRGQGSTEAFF. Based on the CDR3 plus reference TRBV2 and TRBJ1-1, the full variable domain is EPEVTQTPSHQVTQMGQEVILRCVPISNHLYFYWYRQILGQKVEFLVSFYNNEISEKSEIFDDQFSVERPDGSNFTLKIRSTKLEDSAMYFCASRRGQGSTEAFFGQGTRLTVV.

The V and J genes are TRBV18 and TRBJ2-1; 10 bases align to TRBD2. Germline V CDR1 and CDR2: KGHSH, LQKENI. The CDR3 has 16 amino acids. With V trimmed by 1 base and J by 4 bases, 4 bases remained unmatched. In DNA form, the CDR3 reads TGTGCCAGCTCACCACGGTCAGCGGGAGGGTACAATGAGCAGTTCTTC. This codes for CASSPRSAGGYNEQFF.